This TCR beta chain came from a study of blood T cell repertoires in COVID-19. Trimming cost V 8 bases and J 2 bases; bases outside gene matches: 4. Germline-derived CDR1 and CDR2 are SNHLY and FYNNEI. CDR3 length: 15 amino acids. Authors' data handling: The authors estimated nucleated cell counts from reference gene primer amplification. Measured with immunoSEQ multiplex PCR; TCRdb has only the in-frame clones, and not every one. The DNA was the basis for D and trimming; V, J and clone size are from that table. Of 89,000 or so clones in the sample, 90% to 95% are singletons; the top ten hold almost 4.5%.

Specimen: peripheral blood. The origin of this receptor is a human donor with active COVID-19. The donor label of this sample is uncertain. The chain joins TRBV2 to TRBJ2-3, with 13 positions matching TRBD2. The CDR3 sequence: CASGGLAGFTDTQYF. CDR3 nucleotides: TGTGCCAGCGGGGGACTAGCGGGGTTCACAGATACGCAGTATTTT.